This TCR beta chain was found in a study of OX40 agonist ivuxolimab in advanced cancers. Study-level information: One hepatocellular carcinoma and a couple of cutaneous melanoma patients partially responded. Study observations and caveats: Relative to CD4+ cells, CD8+ T cells on average had more expanded clones. Partial responders at 0.1-3.0 mg/kg had among the lowest clonal expansion. Antigen targets of the expanded peripheral T cells went undetermined.

Points on this clone: The target antigen is unknown.

V trimming: 3 bases; J trimming: 2 bases; junction bases outside the gene matches: 7. This CDR3 is built from 16 residues. Germline CDR1 is SGHDN and CDR2 is FVKESK. The assay was immunoSEQ multiplex PCR, and TCRdb's table has in-frame clones only and misses some. This repertoire shows about 39,000 clones, 92% found once; its top ten account for roughly a fifth. The sequencing used CD4+ or CD8+ T cells sorted from blood, collected in a trial of the OX40 agonist ivuxolimab. The receptor was derived from an adult with an advanced solid tumor such as melanoma, head and neck, liver or kidney cancer. V is TRBV14 and J is TRBJ2-7; TRBD2 matches at 10 bases. The CDR3 loop reads CASSHRLAGRPYEQYF. The DNA for the CDR3 is TGTGCCAGCAGCCACCGACTAGCGGGCCGACCCTACGAGCAGTACTTC.